This T cell receptor (beta chain) was identified during a study of blood T cell repertoires in COVID-19. V was shortened by 4 bases and J by 0 bases, with 16 bases between the two germline ends. CDR3 size: 16 residues. Germline loops: CDR1 SGHRS, CDR2 YFSETQ. This table comes from immunoSEQ multiplex PCR, and its TCRdb copy is limited to in-frame clones, with some not included. The sample holds 250,000 to 300,000 clones; roughly nine tenths are singletons and the top ten take 1.5% to 2%. This clonotype was sampled from a woman aged 60-70 years who had recovered from COVID-19. The J gene is TRBJ1-1, the V gene TRBV5-1; no definite D call. The sequenced material came from PBMCs or T cells enriched from blood (not recorded which). The CDR3 DNA reads TGCGCCAGCAGCCCGCCTGAGCGGGGAATGAACACTGAAGCTTTCTTT. As protein: CASSPPERGMNTEAFF.